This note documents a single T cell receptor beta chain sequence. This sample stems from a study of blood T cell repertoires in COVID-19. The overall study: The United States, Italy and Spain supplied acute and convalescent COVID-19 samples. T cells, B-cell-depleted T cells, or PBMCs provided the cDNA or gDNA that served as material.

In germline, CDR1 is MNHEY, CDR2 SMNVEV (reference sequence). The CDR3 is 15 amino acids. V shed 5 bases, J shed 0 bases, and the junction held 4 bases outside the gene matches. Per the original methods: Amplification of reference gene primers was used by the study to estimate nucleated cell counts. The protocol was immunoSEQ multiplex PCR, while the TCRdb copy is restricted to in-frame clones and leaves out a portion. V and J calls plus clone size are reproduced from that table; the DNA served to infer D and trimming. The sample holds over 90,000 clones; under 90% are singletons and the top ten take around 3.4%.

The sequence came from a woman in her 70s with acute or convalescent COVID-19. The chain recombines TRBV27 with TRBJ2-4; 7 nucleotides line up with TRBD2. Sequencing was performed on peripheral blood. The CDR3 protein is CASSGEGRAKNIQYF. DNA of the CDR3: TGTGCCAGCAGTGGGGAGGGGCGAGCCAAAAACATTCAGTACTTC.